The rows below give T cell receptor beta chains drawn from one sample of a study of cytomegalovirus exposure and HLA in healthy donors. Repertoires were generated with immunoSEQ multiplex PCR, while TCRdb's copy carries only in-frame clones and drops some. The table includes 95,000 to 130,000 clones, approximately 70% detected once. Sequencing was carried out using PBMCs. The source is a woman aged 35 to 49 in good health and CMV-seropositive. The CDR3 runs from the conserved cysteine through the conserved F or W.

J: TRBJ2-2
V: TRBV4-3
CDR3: CASSQDRANTGELFF

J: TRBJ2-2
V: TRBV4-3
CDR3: CASSQDPGAPNTGELFF

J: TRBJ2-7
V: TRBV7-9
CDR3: CSSSHPRLAGTDEQYF

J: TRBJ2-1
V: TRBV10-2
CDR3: CATASGSWYEQFF

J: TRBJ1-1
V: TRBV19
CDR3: CASSIPGGLHTEAFF

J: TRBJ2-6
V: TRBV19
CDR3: CASSIFGSVSGANVLTF

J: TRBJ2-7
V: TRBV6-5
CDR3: CASSPGTGYYEQYF

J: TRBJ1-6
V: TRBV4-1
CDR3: CASSRQGTNSPLHF

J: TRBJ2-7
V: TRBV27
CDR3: CASSDSGSYEQYF

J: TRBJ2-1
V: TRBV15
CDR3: CATSRRTGVNEQFF

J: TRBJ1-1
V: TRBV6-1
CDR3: CASSFRDRVNTEAFF

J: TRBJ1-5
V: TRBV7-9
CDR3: CASSLDRANQPQHF

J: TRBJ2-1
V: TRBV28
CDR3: CASSHSRVAGDNEQFF

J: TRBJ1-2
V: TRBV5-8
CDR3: CASSLKDRLRAINYGYTF

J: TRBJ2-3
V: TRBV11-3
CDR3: CASSSETGTDTQYF

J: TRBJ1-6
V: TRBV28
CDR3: CASRSGQEDSPLHF

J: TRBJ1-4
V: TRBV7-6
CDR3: CASSPEDRAVETGELFF

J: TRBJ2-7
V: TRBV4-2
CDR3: CASSQERDSSYEQYF

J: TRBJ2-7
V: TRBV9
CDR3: CASSVGVGGSYEQYF

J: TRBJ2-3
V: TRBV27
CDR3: CASYRDSLRDTQYF

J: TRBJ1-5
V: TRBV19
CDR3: CASTVGGPQPQHF

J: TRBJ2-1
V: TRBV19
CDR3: CASAIDLAGSYNEQFF

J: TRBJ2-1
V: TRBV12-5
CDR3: CASGGSGVRDNEQFF

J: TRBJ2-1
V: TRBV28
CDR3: CASDAAVAGGNEQFF

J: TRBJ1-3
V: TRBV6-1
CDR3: CASNSGNTIYF

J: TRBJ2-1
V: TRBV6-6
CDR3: CASKSTASLSYNEQFF

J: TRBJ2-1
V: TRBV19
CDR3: CASSPGSPYNEQFF

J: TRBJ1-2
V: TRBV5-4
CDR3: CASSSRTEQYFYGYTF

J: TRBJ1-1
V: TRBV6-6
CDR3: CASSFRGGDTEAFF

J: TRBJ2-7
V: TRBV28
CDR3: CASSPFTGMILSYEQYF

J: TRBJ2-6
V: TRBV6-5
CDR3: CASSPTGYSANVLTF

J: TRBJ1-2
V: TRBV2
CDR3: CASSGGLNYGYTF

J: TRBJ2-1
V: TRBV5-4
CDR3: CASSLGAGGANEQFF

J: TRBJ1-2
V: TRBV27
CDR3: CASSPNRGPSGYTF

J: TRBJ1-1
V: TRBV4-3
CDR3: CASSEAGVSEAFF

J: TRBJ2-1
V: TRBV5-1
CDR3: CASSLDPSGGSYNEQFF

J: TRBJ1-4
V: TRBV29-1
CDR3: CSARTGVDEKLFF

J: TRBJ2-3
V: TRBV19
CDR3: CASSTLAGDTQYF

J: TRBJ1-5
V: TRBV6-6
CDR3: CASGALLNNQPQHF

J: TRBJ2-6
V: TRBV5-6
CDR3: CASSIRWSSGANVLTF

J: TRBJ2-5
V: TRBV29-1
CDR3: CSVTSDQETQYF

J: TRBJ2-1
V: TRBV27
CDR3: CASSLSSAGGPSYNEQFF

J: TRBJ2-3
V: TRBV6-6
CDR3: CASVRSTASSTDTQYF

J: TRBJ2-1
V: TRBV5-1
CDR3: CASSSGLAGGSSYNEQFF

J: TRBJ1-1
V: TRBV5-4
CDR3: CASSLEGQGAQNTEAFF

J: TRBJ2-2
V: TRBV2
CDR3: CASSQNTGELFF

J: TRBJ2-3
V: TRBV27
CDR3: CASSPQGFGGTDTQYF

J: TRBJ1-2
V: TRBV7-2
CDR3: CASSSKTGLGYGYTF

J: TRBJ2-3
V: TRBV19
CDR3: CASSIAGPGGADTQYF

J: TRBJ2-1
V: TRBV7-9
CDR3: CASSPPNRGKVNEQFF

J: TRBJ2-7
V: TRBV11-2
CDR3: CASTLAGFEQYF

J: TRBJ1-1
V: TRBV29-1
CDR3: CSGRREIAEAFF

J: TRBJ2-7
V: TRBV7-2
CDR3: CASTQTSGRRGEQYF